These 22 T cell receptor beta chains share one sample of origin, sequenced in a study of T cell clonality in common variable immunodeficiency. The repertoire was sequenced with immunoSEQ multiplex PCR; TCRdb's copy has only in-frame clones and lacks some. The sample was found to contain some 30,000 clones, and every one recurs. The sequenced sample consisted of peripheral blood mononuclear cells. The receptors derive from a person between 18 and 75 years old in good health.

The table lists this clone with a few counts. From the germline J gene comes the end of the CDR3, since the read stops 3 residues before it. V and J are TRBV6-1 and TRBJ1-2; the match to TRBD1 covers 7 bases. CDR1 and CDR2 (germline): MNHNS, SASEGT. The CDR3 totals 15 residues. The CDR3 loop is CASSEGQGGSYDYTF. CDR3 DNA, as far as it was read: TGTGCCAGCAGTGAAGGCCAGGGGGGCTCCTACGAC.

This clone was seen at least ten times. The DNA ends 3 residues before the CDR3 does, and the rest of the CDR3 is filled in from the germline J gene. The rearrangement links TRBV28 to TRBJ1-4; TRBD1 aligns across 8 bases. Germline-derived CDR1 and CDR2 are MDHEN and SYDVKM. Unmatched junction bases numbered 3, after V lost 3 bases and J lost 0 bases. The CDR3 spans 16 residues. CDR3 protein: CASSLSTGATNEKLFF. The covered CDR3 bases are TGTGCCAGCAGTTTGTCGACAGGGGCAACTAATGAAAAA. The variable domain in full, with the rest retrieved from reference TRBV28 and TRBJ1-4, is DVKVTQSSRYLVKRTGEKVFLECVQDMDHENMFWYRQDPGLGLRLIYFSYDVKMKEKGDIPEGYSVSREKKERFSLILESASTNQTSMYLCASSLSTGATNEKLFFGSGTQLSVL.

In this sample, this clone turned up a few times. Read coverage stops 3 residues before the CDR3 terminus; the germline J gene supplies the remainder. The gene calls are TRBV11-3 and TRBJ2-5; D gene ambiguous. CDR1 SGHNT and CDR2 YENEEA come from the germline V gene. The CDR3 loop spans 12 amino acids. Trimming took 2 bases from V and 5 from J, leaving 6 bases between them. CDR3 loop: CASSLPPETQYF. The sequenced part of the CDR3 DNA is TGTGCCAGCAGCTTACCTCCGGAGACC. The entire variable domain, with the rest obtained from reference TRBV11-3 and TRBJ2-5, is as follows: EAGVVQSPRYKIIEKKQPVAFWCNPISGHNTLYWYLQNLGQGPELLIRYENEEAVDDSQLPKDRFSAERLKGVDSTLKIQPAELGDSAVYLCASSLPPETQYFGPGTRLLVL.

This clone has more than one count but fewer than ten. The read halts 3 residues ahead of the CDR3 end, with the missing end drawn from the germline J gene. The V gene is TRBV20-1, the J gene TRBJ2-1; 8 bases are a match to TRBD2. The CDR3 extends over 14 amino acids. Germline V gene sequence: CDR1 DFQATT, CDR2 SNEGSKA (reference sequence). The ends lost 3 bases at V and 7 bases at J; junction bases unmatched: 8. Partial CDR3 DNA: TGCAGTGCTAGTTTCTCTAGCGGGCCGAATGAG. This gives the protein CSASFSSGPNE. The whole CDR3 sequence reads CSASFSSGPNEQFF.

This clone occurred many times. The CDR3 end falls 3 residues outside the read, so it is completed with the germline J gene. The rearrangement joins TRBV18 to TRBJ2-2; TRBD1 might be the D (5 bases). Germline V lookup: CDR1 KGHSH, CDR2 LQKENI. Between the trimmed V and J ends, which lost 6 bases and 1 base, there was a span of 12 bases. This CDR3 has 15 amino acids. The CDR3 spells CASSLYTGNTGELFF. Incomplete CDR3 DNA: TGTGCCAGCTCGCTTTACACAGGGAACACCGGGGAG.

This clone was seen many times. The read halts 3 residues ahead of the CDR3 end, with the missing end drawn from the germline J gene. The chain links TRBV18 to TRBJ1-6, with D perhaps TRBD1 (5 bases). The CDR3 extends over 15 amino acids. Trimming removed 6 bases from V and 5 bases from J, with 14 bases in between. CDR1 is KGHSH and CDR2 is LQKENI in the germline V gene. The CDR3 loop reads CASSHGTGNNSPLHF. The CDR3 DNA, read in part, is TGTGCCAGCTCCCACGGGACTGGGAATAATTCACCC.

This clone was recorded at least ten times. The read halts 3 residues ahead of the CDR3 end, with the missing end drawn from the germline J gene. This chain joins TRBV20-1 and TRBJ2-1; TRBD1 matches 11 bases. The CDR3 covers 13 residues. Germline CDR1 DFQATT, CDR2 SNEGSKA (reference sequence). V shed 6 bases, J shed 7 bases, and the junction held 5 bases outside the gene matches. The CDR3 sequence: CSAGQGAVNEQFF. The covered CDR3 bases are TGCAGTGCCGGACAGGGGGCCGTTAATGAG.

This clone was recorded at least ten times. The read falls 3 residues short of the CDR3 end, and the missing part is taken from the germline J gene. The chain couples TRBV19 to TRBJ2-3, with D uncertain. The V gene lost 3 bases and the J gene lost 2 bases, with 18 bases spanning the gap. The CDR3 length is 17 residues. Per germline, CDR1 LNHDA and CDR2 SQIVND (reference sequence). CDR3 protein: CASSIEGKSAFTDTQYF. The covered CDR3 bases are TGTGCCAGTAGTATTGAAGGCAAGAGCGCCTTCACAGATACG.

This clone was detected only a few times. The CDR3 goes on 3 residues after the read ends, and that part is filled in from the germline J gene. The chain employs TRBV11-3 and TRBJ2-2; D uncertain. Germline V lookup: CDR1 SGHNT, CDR2 YENEEA. V was trimmed by 5 bases and J by 2 bases, leaving 9 bases between them. The CDR3 runs 14 residues. The CDR3 DNA, read in part, is TGTGCCAGCAGCCAGACACCAAACACCGGGGAG. It yields the protein CASSQTPNTGE. The whole CDR3 protein reads CASSQTPNTGELFF.

This clone occurred many times. The CDR3 spells CASSSDRDSGEKLFF. The CDR3 DNA, read in part, is TGTGCCAGCAGCTCGGACAGGGACTCGGGCGAAAAA. The rearrangement joins TRBV11-3 to TRBJ1-4; 8 bases fit TRBD1. The read comes to an end 3 residues before the CDR3 does, leaving the germline J gene to fill in the end. J lost 8 bases, V lost 4 bases, and 9 bases had no gene match. Germline CDR1 SGHNT, CDR2 YENEEA. This CDR3 is built from 15 residues.

This clone was detected ten times or more. The missing CDR3 end, 3 residues past where the read stops, is filled in from the germline J gene. The genes are TRBV12-3 or TRBV12-4 and TRBJ1-5; TRBD1 is a possible D gene (5 bases). The V gene lost 3 bases and the J gene lost 3 bases, with 12 bases spanning the gap. The CDR3 runs 15 residues. CDR3 bases read: TGTGCCAGCAGTTTCTTGCAGGGTGTCAATCAGCCC. Amino acids: CASSFLQGVNQP. The complete CDR3 protein is CASSFLQGVNQPQHF.

This clone occurred many times. The CDR3 end is not reached by the read, which stops 3 residues before it; the germline J gene fills it in. The gene calls are TRBV30 and TRBJ2-2; 14 bases fit TRBD2. V shed 3 bases and J 0 bases; nucleotides not matched to a gene: 15. The CDR3 spans 21 residues. Germline V lookup: CDR1 GTSNPN, CDR2 SVGIG (reference sequence). CDR3 bases read: TGTGCCTGGAGCCGCCTCGGACTAGCGGGAGGTCCAAACGCGAACACCGGGGAG. Translated: CAWSRLGLAGGPNANTGE. The entire CDR3 sequence reads CAWSRLGLAGGPNANTGELFF. Based on the CDR3 plus reference TRBV30 and TRBJ2-2, the full variable domain is SQTIHQWPATLVQPVGSPLSLECTVEGTSNPNLYWYRQAAGRGLQLLFYSVGIGQISSEVPQNLSASRPQDRQFILSSKKLLLSDSGFYLCAWSRLGLAGGPNANTGELFFGEGSRLTVL.

This clone occurred many times. The read finishes 3 residues shy of the CDR3 end, and the germline J gene is used to complete it. Additional DNA sequences in this sample encode the identical CDR3. V gene TRBV18 combines with J gene TRBJ2-1, with 13 bases matching TRBD2. V dropped 1 base and J dropped 7; count of bases not matched to a gene: 10. The V gene's germline CDR1 is KGHSH and CDR2 LQKENI. This CDR3 has 18 amino acids. Incomplete CDR3 DNA: TGTGCCAGCTCACCACTCTCCGGACTAGCGGGAGTGGTAAATGAG. It specifies CASSPLSGLAGVVNE. The full CDR3 reads CASSPLSGLAGVVNEQFF.

This clone turned up a few times. Sequence at one end of the junction differs from germline and may be a read error. The sequenced fragment ends 3 residues before the CDR3 boundary, so the rest is inferred from the germline J gene. The V call is TRBV7-9, the J call TRBJ1-1; TRBD1 agrees at 8 bases. Germline assignment: CDR1 SEHNR and CDR2 FQNEAQ (reference sequence). The CDR3 runs 13 residues. CDR3 amino acids: CSSSGQGAAEAFF. The sequenced part of the CDR3 DNA is TGTTCCAGCAGCGGGCAGGGGGCGGCTGAA. The complete variable domain, with remaining parts taken from reference TRBV7-9 and TRBJ1-1, reads DTGVSQNPRHKITKRGQNVTFRCDPISEHNRLYWYRQTLGQGPEFLTYFQNEAQLEKSRLLSDRFSAERPKGSFSTLEIQRTEQGDSAMYLCSSSGQGAAEAFFGQGTRLTVV.

The table lists this clone with many counts. The read comes to an end 3 residues before the CDR3 does, leaving the germline J gene to fill in the end. This chain connects TRBV12-3 or TRBV12-4 to TRBJ1-1; D unclear. The V end was cut by 5 bases, the J end by 4 bases, with 8 bases between. CDR3 length equals 12 residues. The CDR3 spells CASSTLGTEAFF. The DNA read from the CDR3 is TGTGCCAGCAGTACCCTCGGCACTGAA.

In its sample, this clone was seen a few times. The read terminates 3 residues before the CDR3 end, so the remaining end is supplied by the germline J gene. The rearrangement joins TRBV18 to TRBJ2-3; TRBD1 agrees at 9 bases. The V gene's germline CDR1 is KGHSH and CDR2 LQKENI. CDR3 length: 15 amino acids. The CDR3 is CASSPGTGPGETQYF. The part of the CDR3 DNA that was read is TGTGCCAGCTCACCAGGGACAGGGCCCGGAGAGACG. The whole variable domain, remainder taken from reference TRBV18 and TRBJ2-3, is NAGVMQNPRHLVRRRGQEARLRCSPMKGHSHVYWYRQLPEEGLKFMVYLQKENIIDESGMPKERFSAEFPKEGPSILRIQQVVRGDSAAYFCASSPGTGPGETQYFGPGTRLTVL.

This clone was detected ten times or more. The read comes to an end 3 residues before the CDR3 does, leaving the germline J gene to fill in the end. The V gene is TRBV7-6, the J gene TRBJ1-4; D gene uncertain. The length of the CDR3 is 15 residues. Looked up from germline, CDR1 is SGHVS and CDR2 is FNYEAQ. Between the trimmed V and J ends, which lost 1 base and 0 bases, there was a span of 6 bases. CDR3 region: CASSLGTATNEKLFF. CDR3 DNA (partial): TGTGCCAGCAGCTTAGGAACGGCAACTAATGAAAAA.

This clone was recorded many times. The CDR3 end falls 3 residues outside the read, so it is completed with the germline J gene. This chain joins TRBV5-6 and TRBJ1-1; the match to TRBD1 covers 11 bases. The CDR3 loop spans 13 amino acids. CDR1 SGHDT and CDR2 YYEEEE come from the germline V gene. The CDR3 bases that were read are TGTGCGGGACAGGGGGTTGGAAGCACTGAA. This translates into CAGQGVGSTE. The full CDR3 protein is CAGQGVGSTEAFF.

This clone came up many times. The read is 3 residues too short to cover the CDR3 end, so that end is filled in from the germline J gene. This chain links TRBV20-1 with TRBJ1-1, with 7 bases that match TRBD1. This CDR3 is built from 11 residues. The germline V gene encodes CDR1 DFQATT and CDR2 SNEGSKA (reference sequence). The CDR3 loop reads CSARTGERAFF. CDR3 bases read: TGCAGTGCTAGAACAGGGGAGCGA.

This clone occurred many times. The CDR3 end is not reached by the read, which stops 3 residues before it; the germline J gene fills it in. The J gene is TRBJ2-2, the V gene TRBV7-2; D may be TRBD2 (6 bases). V was shortened by 0 bases and J by 10 bases, with 12 bases between the two germline ends. The CDR3 spans 14 residues. Per the germline V gene, CDR1 is SGHTA and CDR2 is FQGNSA. CDR3 in amino acids: CASSLALGGAELFF. Incomplete CDR3 DNA: TGTGCCAGCAGCTTAGCACTGGGGGGAGCGGAG. Looking up the rest from reference TRBV7-2 and TRBJ2-2 gives the full variable domain: GAGVSQSPSNKVTEKGKDVELRCDPISGHTALYWYRQSLGQGLEFLIYFQGNSAPDKSGLPSDRFSAERTGGSVSTLTIQRTQQEDSAVYLCASSLALGGAELFFGEGSRLTVL.

This clone has a count of ten or more. The junction departs from the called germline gene at one end, perhaps through a read error. The read halts 3 residues ahead of the CDR3 end, with the missing end drawn from the germline J gene. The chain couples TRBV30 to TRBJ2-7; 9 bases fit TRBD1. The CDR3 is 15 amino acids. Germline CDR1 and CDR2: GTSNPN and SVGIG (reference sequence). The sequenced CDR3 bases are TGTGCCTGGACCATTGGACAGGGGATCTCCCACGAG. Protein sequence: CAWTIGQGISHE. The CDR3 as a whole reads CAWTIGQGISHEQYF. Full variable domain (rest looked up from reference TRBV30 and TRBJ2-7): SQTIHQWPATLVQPVGSPLSLECTVEGTSNPNLYWYRQAAGRGLQLLFYSVGIGQISSEVPQNLSASRPQDRQFILSSKKLLLSDSGFYLCAWTIGQGISHEQYFGPGTRLTVT.

This clone was observed at least ten times. Coverage ceases 3 residues before the CDR3 finishes, and the germline J gene fills in the end. The chain joins TRBV18 to TRBJ2-7; TRBD1 aligns across 8 bases. This CDR3 has 13 residues. From germline, CDR1 is KGHSH and CDR2 LQKENI. V dropped 2 bases and J dropped 6; count of bases not matched to a gene: 3. The part of the CDR3 DNA that was read is TGTGCCAGCTCACCAGGCAGGGGGCTCGAG. Protein sequence: CASSPGRGLE. The full-length CDR3 reads as CASSPGRGLEQYF. Based on the CDR3 plus reference TRBV18 and TRBJ2-7, the full variable domain is NAGVMQNPRHLVRRRGQEARLRCSPMKGHSHVYWYRQLPEEGLKFMVYLQKENIIDESGMPKERFSAEFPKEGPSILRIQQVVRGDSAAYFCASSPGRGLEQYFGPGTRLTVT.